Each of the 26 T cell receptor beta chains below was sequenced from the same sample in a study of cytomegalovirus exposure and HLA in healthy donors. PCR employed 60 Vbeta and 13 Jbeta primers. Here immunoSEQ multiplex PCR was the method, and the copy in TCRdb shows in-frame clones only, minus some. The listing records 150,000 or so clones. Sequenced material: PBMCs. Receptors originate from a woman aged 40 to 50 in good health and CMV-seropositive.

CDR3 amino acids: CASSLGPLRQVVEQYF. The CDR3 DNA reads as TGTGCCAGCAGCTTAGGCCCTCTCCGACAGGTAGTCGAGCAGTACTTC. The chain carries TRBV7-9 and TRBJ2-7; D is possibly TRBD1 (6 bases). CDR1 and CDR2 (germline): SEHNR, FQNEAQ (reference sequence). The CDR3 contains 16 residues. Trimming shortened V by 1 base and J by 6 bases, and 19 bases separated the two germline ends.

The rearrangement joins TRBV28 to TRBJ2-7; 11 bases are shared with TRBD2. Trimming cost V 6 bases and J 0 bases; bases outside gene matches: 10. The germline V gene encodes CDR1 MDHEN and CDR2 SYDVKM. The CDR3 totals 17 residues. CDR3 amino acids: CASSLLPGLADSYEQYF. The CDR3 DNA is TGTGCCAGCAGCCTCCTTCCGGGACTAGCGGACTCCTACGAGCAGTACTTC.

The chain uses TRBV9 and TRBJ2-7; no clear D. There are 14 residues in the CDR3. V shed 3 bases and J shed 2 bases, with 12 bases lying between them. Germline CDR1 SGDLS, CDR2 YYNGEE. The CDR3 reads CASSAGPGAYEQYF. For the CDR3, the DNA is TGTGCCAGCAGCGCGGGTCCCGGAGCCTACGAGCAGTACTTC.

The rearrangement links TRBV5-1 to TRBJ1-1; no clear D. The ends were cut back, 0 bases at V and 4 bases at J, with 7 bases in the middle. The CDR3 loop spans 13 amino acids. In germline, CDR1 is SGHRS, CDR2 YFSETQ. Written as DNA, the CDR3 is TGCGCCAGCAGCTTGGGTAGAGGCACTGAAGCTTTCTTT. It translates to CASSLGRGTEAFF. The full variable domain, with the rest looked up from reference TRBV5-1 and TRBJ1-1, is KAGVTQTPRYLIKTRGQQVTLSCSPISGHRSVSWYQQTPGQGLQFLFEYFSETQRNKGNFPGRFSGRQFSNSRSEMNVSTLELGDSALYLCASSLGRGTEAFFGQGTRLTVV.

This CDR3 is CASSSREGYTEAFF. Written as DNA, the CDR3 is TGTGCCAGCAGCTCCCGGGAGGGTTACACTGAAGCTTTCTTT. The chain links TRBV7-8 to TRBJ1-1; no firm D call. This CDR3 comprises 14 residues. Germline CDR1 and CDR2: SGHVS and FQNEAQ. Trimming shortened V by 4 bases and J by 3 bases, and 12 bases separated the two germline ends.

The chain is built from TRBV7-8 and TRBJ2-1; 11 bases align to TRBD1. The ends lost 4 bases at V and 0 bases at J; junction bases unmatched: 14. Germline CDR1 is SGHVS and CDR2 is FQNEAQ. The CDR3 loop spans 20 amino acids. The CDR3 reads CASSSHRTGGVPGSYNEQFF. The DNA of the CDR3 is TGTGCCAGCAGCTCCCATCGGACAGGGGGCGTCCCGGGCTCCTACAATGAGCAGTTCTTC.

CDR3 in amino acids: CASSQEPDYPTDTQYF. The CDR3 bases are TGCGCCAGCAGCCAAGAACCAGACTACCCCACAGATACGCAGTATTTT. This chain connects TRBV4-1 to TRBJ2-3; tentatively, D is TRBD2 (5 bases). The V gene's germline CDR1 is MGHRA and CDR2 YSYEKL. CDR3 size: 16 residues. V shed 0 bases and J shed 2 bases, with 12 bases lying between them.

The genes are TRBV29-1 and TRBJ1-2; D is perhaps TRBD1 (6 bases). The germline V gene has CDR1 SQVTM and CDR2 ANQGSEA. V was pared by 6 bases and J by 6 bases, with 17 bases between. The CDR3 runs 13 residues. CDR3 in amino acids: CSVAAGGGHGYTF. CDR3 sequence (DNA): TGCAGCGTCGCCGCGGGGGGGGGCCATGGCTACACCTTC.

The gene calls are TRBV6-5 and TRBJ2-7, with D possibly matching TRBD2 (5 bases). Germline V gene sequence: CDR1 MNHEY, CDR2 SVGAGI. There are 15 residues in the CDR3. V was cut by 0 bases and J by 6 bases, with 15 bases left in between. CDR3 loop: CASSYSNRGSGEQYF. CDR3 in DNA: TGTGCCAGCAGTTACTCGAACAGAGGGAGTGGCGAGCAGTACTTC.

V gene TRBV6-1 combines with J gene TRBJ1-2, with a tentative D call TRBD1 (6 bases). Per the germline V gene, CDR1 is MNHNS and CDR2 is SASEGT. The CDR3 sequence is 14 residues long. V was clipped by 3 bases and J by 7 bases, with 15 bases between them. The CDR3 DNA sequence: TGTGCCAGCAGTGATGGGGGGGCGAGAGGTGGCTACACCTTC. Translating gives CASSDGGARGGYTF.

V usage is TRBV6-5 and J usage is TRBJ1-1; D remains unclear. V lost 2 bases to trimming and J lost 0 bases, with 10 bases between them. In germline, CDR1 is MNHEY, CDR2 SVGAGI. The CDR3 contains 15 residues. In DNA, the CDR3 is TGTGCCAGCAGTTACGGCACAGCTTTGAACACTGAAGCTTTCTTT. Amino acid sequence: CASSYGTALNTEAFF.

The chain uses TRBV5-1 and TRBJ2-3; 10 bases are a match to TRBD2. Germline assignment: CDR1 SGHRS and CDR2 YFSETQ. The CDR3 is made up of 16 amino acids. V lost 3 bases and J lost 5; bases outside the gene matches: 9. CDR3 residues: CASSSRAGGPVDTQYF. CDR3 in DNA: TGCGCCAGCAGCTCAAGAGCGGGAGGGCCAGTAGATACGCAGTATTTT. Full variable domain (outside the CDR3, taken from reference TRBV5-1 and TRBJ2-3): KAGVTQTPRYLIKTRGQQVTLSCSPISGHRSVSWYQQTPGQGLQFLFEYFSETQRNKGNFPGRFSGRQFSNSRSEMNVSTLELGDSALYLCASSSRAGGPVDTQYFGPGTRLTVL.

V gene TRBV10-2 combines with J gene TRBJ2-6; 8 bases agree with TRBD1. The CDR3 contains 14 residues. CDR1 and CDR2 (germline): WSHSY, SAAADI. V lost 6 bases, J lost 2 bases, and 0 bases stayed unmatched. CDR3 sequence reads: CASRTGAGANVLTF. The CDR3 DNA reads TGCGCCAGCAGGACAGGGGCTGGGGCCAACGTCCTGACTTTC.

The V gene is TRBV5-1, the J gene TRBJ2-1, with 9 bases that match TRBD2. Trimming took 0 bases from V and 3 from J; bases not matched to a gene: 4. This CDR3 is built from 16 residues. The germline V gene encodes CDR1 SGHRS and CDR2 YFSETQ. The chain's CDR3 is CASSLVASGVYNEQFF. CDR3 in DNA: TGCGCCAGCAGCTTGGTAGCTAGCGGGGTCTACAATGAGCAGTTCTTC.

CDR3 protein: CASSYSFTSGSYEQYF. DNA of the CDR3: TGTGCCAGCAGTTACTCGTTCACTAGCGGAAGCTACGAGCAGTACTTC. The rearrangement uses TRBV6-5 and TRBJ2-7, with 8 positions matching TRBD2. The CDR3 covers 16 residues. J gave up 3 bases and V 0 bases, and 7 bases lay outside the gene matches. CDR1 is MNHEY, CDR2 SVGAGI, per germline.

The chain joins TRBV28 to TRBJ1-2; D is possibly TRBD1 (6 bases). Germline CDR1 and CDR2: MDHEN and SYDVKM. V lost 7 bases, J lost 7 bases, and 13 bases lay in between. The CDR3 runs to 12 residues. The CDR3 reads CASTQGVRGYTF. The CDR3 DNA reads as TGTGCCAGCACACAGGGAGTTCGTGGCTACACCTTC.

The CDR3 DNA reads as TGTGCCAGCAGCTCGGACAGGGGTTATGGCTACACCTTC. Protein sequence: CASSSDRGYGYTF. This chain joins TRBV7-3 and TRBJ1-2, with 9 nucleotides matching TRBD1. This CDR3 has 13 residues. V shed 4 bases and J 5 bases; nucleotides not matched to a gene: 2. In germline, CDR1 is SGHTA, CDR2 FQGTGA.

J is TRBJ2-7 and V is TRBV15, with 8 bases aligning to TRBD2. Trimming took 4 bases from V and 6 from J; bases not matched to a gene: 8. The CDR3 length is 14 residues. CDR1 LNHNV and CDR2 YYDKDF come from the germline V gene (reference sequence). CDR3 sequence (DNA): TGTGCCACCAGCACCTACCGGGAGGGACCCGAGCAGTACTTC. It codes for CATSTYREGPEQYF.

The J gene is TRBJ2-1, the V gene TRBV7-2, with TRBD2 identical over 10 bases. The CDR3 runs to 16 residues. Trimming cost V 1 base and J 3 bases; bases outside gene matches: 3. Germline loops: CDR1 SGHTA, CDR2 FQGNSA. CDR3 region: CASSLVAGGFYNEQFF. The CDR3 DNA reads TGTGCCAGCAGCTTAGTAGCGGGGGGATTCTACAATGAGCAGTTCTTC.

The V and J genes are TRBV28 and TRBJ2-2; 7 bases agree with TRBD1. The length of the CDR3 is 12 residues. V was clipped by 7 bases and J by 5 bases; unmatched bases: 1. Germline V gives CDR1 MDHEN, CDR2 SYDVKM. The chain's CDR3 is CASTRGTGELFF. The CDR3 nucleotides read TGTGCCAGCACCAGGGGGACCGGGGAGCTGTTTTTT.

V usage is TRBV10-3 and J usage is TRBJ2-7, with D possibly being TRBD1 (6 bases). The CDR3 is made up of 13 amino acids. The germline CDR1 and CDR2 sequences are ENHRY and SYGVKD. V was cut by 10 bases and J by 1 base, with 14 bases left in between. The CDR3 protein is CANRRDNSYEQYF. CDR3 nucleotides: TGTGCCAATCGAAGGGACAATTCCTACGAGCAGTACTTC.

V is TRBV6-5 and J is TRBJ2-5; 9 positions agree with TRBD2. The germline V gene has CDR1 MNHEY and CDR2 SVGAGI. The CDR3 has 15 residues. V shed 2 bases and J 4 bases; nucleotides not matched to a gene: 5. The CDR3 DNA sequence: TGTGCCAGCAGTTACGGAATAGCGGGAGTAGAGACCCAGTACTTC. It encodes CASSYGIAGVETQYF.

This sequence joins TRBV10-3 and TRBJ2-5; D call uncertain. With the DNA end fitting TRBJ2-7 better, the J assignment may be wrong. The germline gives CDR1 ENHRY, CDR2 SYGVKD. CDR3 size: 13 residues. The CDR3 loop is CAIKDPPDYEQYF. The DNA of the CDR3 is TGTGCCATCAAGGACCCCCCTGACTACGAGCAGTACTTC.

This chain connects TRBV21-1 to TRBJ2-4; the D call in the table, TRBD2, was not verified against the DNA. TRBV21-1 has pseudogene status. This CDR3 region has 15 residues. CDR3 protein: CASSKDWRAKNIQYF. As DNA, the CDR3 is TGTGCCAGCAGCAAAGATTGGCGGGCCAAAAACATTCAGTACTTC.

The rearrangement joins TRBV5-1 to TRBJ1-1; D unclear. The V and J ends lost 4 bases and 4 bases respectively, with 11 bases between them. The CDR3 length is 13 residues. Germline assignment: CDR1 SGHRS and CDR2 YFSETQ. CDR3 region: CASSPAGGTEAFF. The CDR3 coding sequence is TGCGCCAGCAGCCCGGCCGGCGGCACTGAAGCTTTCTTT. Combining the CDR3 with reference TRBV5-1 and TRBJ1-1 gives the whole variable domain KAGVTQTPRYLIKTRGQQVTLSCSPISGHRSVSWYQQTPGQGLQFLFEYFSETQRNKGNFPGRFSGRQFSNSRSEMNVSTLELGDSALYLCASSPAGGTEAFFGQGTRLTVV.

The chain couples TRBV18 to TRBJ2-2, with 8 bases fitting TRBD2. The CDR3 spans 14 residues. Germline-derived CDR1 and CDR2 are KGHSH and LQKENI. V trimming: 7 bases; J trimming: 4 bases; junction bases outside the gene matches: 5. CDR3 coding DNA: TGTGCCAGCTTACGGACTAGCACCACCGGGGAGCTGTTTTTT. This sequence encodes CASLRTSTTGELFF.